These T cell receptor beta chains were read from a single sample in a study of blood T cell repertoires in COVID-19. Only in-frame clones appear in the TCRdb table, and some are missing; sequencing was by immunoSEQ multiplex PCR. The table shows around 53,000 clones, with about 76% occurring only once. The specimen was peripheral blood. The receptors here all came from a man in his fifties or sixties with active or convalescent COVID-19. Each CDR3 is given with its conserved first and last residue. The D gene is left open where the match is weak. Expanded clones get a size class; other rows say once, few or many, or leave the size out.

TRBV19	TRBJ2-1	-	TRBD2	TGTGCCAGTAGTATCGAACTAGCGGGAGAGTACAATGAGCAGTTCTTC	CASSIELAGEYNEQFF
TRBV30	TRBJ1-2	-	TRBD1	TGTGCCTGGAGTCCGCTCAGACAGGGGTATGGCTACACCTTC	CAWSPLRQGYGYTF
TRBV6-2/TRBV6-3	TRBJ1-5	once	-	TGTGCCAGCAGTTACCGTAGAGGGAATAGCAATCAGCCCCAGCATTTT	CASSYRRGNSNQPQHF
TRBV11-2	TRBJ1-6	-	-	TGTGCCAGCAGCTTCTACAGGGACTCACCCCTCCACTTT	CASSFYRDSPLHF
TRBV3-1/TRBV3-2	TRBJ1-4	-	TRBD1	TGTGCCAGCAGCCCCAGGTCGGGGACAGCTAATGAAAAACTGTTTTTT	CASSPRSGTANEKLFF
TRBV15	TRBJ2-1	-	-	TGTGCCACCAGCAGAGACCTGGTAAAACTTACCCAGGCCAACAATGAGCAGTTCTTC	CATSRDLVKLTQANNEQFF
TRBV5-1	TRBJ2-7	-	TRBD2	TGCGCCAGGAGATGGGAGGGAACCTACGAGCAGTACTTC	CARRWEGTYEQYF
TRBV7-3	TRBJ2-1	-	TRBD1	TGTGCCAGCAGCCTCGGAACGGGACAGACAACTCTATACAATGAGCAGTTCTTC	CASSLGTGQTTLYNEQFF
TRBV3-1/TRBV3-2	TRBJ2-3	-	TRBD2	TGTGCCAGCAGCCAAGTGCCGCGGGGGGGTGACACAGATACGCAGTATTTT	CASSQVPRGGDTDTQYF
TRBV2	TRBJ2-3	-	-	TGTGCCAGCAGTGAGAGAGTAACTAGCACAGATACGCAGTATTTT	CASSERVTSTDTQYF
TRBV7-3	TRBJ2-2	-	-	TGTGCCAGCAGCTTCGGGTTCACCGGGGAGCTGTTTTTT	CASSFGFTGELFF
TRBV5-1	TRBJ1-1	once	-	TGCGCCAGCAGCTTGACAGCTTCGAACACTGAAGCTTTCTTT	CASSLTASNTEAFF
TRBV7-9	TRBJ2-7	-	-	TGTGCCAGCAGCCCGAAATACAGGGTATCCCACGAGCAGTACTTC	CASSPKYRVSHEQYF
TRBV11-2	TRBJ1-3	few	-	TGTGCCAGCAGCTTGGAGCGGGGTCCGGACACCATATATTTT	CASSLERGPDTIYF
TRBV4-1	TRBJ1-1	-	-	TGCGCCAGCAGCCAAGAGAGGTATACCGGCGGGGGAGACACTGAAGCTTTCTTT	CASSQERYTGGGDTEAFF
TRBV6-5	TRBJ1-1	-	-	TGTGCCAGCAGTTCCGCGTTGACAGTAAAAGGTGAAGCTTTCTTT	CASSSALTVKGEAFF
TRBV4-1	TRBJ2-7	-	-	TGCGCCAGCAGCCCCGCGATGGACAGAATATTCTACGAGCAGTACTTC	CASSPAMDRIFYEQYF
TRBV6-5	TRBJ2-1	-	-	TGTGCCAGCAGTTACGGGGACTTATTATACAATGAGCAGTTCTTC	CASSYGDLLYNEQFF
TRBV7-6	TRBJ1-3	-	-	TGTGCCAGCAGCCGTGGGGGCTTGGAAAACACCATATATTTT	CASSRGGLENTIYF
TRBV2	TRBJ2-1	-	-	TGTGCCAGCAGTAATCGCGGTGTCTACAATGAGCAGTTCTTC	CASSNRGVYNEQFF
TRBV5-4	TRBJ2-1	-	-	TGTGCCACTAGGATGGACAGCTACAATGAGCAGTTCTTC	CATRMDSYNEQFF
TRBV12-5	TRBJ2-1	-	-	TGTGCTAGTGCCAGGGACTTTAACTACAATGAGCAGTTCTTC	CASARDFNYNEQFF
TRBV18	TRBJ2-7	-	TRBD2	TGTGCCAGCTCACCATCTGGGACTAGCGGGGGCTACGAGCAGTACTTC	CASSPSGTSGGYEQYF
TRBV30	TRBJ1-1	-	-	TGTGCCTGGACGAGTATGGTTGAAGCTTTCTTT	CAWTSMVEAFF
TRBV21-1	TRBJ1-4	-	-	TGTGCCAGCAGCAAATTCCGGGGACAGAATTACCTTGCAACTATTGAAAAACTGTTTTTT	CASSKFRGQNYLATIEKLFF
TRBV9	TRBJ2-1	-	TRBD2	TGTGCCAGCAGCGTCTCACCTGGGACTAGCGGGGGCCCTGGGGAGCAGTTCTTC	CASSVSPGTSGGPGEQFF
TRBV19	TRBJ1-1	-	-	TGTGCCAGTAGTATGATGCGGGGTACTACGAACACTGAAGCTTTCTTT	CASSMMRGTTNTEAFF
TRBV2	TRBJ2-3	-	-	TGTGCCAGCAGTTCGCTAGGAGATACGCAGTATTTT	CASSSLGDTQYF
TRBV19	TRBJ2-7	-	TRBD2	TGTGCCACCGCCCTGGGGAGCGGGAGGGCCCACGAGCAGTACTTC	CATALGSGRAHEQYF
TRBV9	TRBJ1-4	few	TRBD1	TGTGCCAGCAGCGTAGGACAGGGGGGAGAAAAACTGTTTTTT	CASSVGQGGEKLFF
TRBV5-1	TRBJ1-6	-	TRBD1	TGCGCCAGCAGCCCCGACAGGGAAAATTCACCCCTCCACTTT	CASSPDRENSPLHF
TRBV6-5	TRBJ1-5	-	-	TGTGCCAGCATAGCATCCAATAGCAATCAGCCCCAGCATTTT	CASIASNSNQPQHF
TRBV2	TRBJ2-5	once	-	TGTGCCAGCAGTGTAGTCGTGGAGACCCAGTACTTC	CASSVVVETQYF
TRBV15	TRBJ1-2	once	-	TGTGCCACCAGCAGTGTTAATCCCCGACTCTATGGCTACACCTTC	CATSSVNPRLYGYTF
TRBV6-5	TRBJ1-2	-	TRBD1	TGTGCCACACGAGACAGGGGGCAAGTGGATGGCTACACCTTC	CATRDRGQVDGYTF
TRBV5-6	TRBJ2-3	-	-	TGTGCCAGCAGCTTGTATCGCGGCCCGAGCACAGATACGCAGTATTTT	CASSLYRGPSTDTQYF
TRBV25-1	TRBJ2-1	-	-	TGTGCCAGCAGTGAAGTCCGAGACGGCAGGGGCAATGAGCAGTTCTTC	CASSEVRDGRGNEQFF
TRBV6-5	TRBJ2-2	-	TRBD2	TGTGCCAGCGGACAGGCGGGGGGGGCCGGGGAGCTGTTTTTT	CASGQAGGAGELFF
TRBV19	TRBJ1-1	-	-	TGTGCCAGTAGTATAGTTGTCGGGCAGGGTCGTACTGAAGCTTTCTTT	CASSIVVGQGRTEAFF
TRBV3-1/TRBV3-2	TRBJ2-2	-	-	TGTGCCAGCAGCCAAGTCTCCGGGGAGCTGTTTTTT	CASSQVSGELFF
TRBV3-1/TRBV3-2	TRBJ2-4	-	-	TGTGCCAGCAGCCAAGAATGGTCGAGGACGGGGGCCAAAAACATTCAGTACTTC	CASSQEWSRTGAKNIQYF
TRBV19	TRBJ2-2	-	TRBD2	TGTGCCAGTAGTACCTGGACTAGCGGGAGAGGCACCGGGGAGCTGTTTTTT	CASSTWTSGRGTGELFF
TRBV12-5	TRBJ2-1	-	-	TGTGCTAGTGGTCTGGAGGGGACTTACCCCAATGAGCAGTTCTTC	CASGLEGTYPNEQFF
TRBV3-1/TRBV3-2	TRBJ2-1	once	TRBD2	TGTGCCAGCAGCCCGGGACTAGCGGAGGGGAGACACAATGAGCAGTTCTTC	CASSPGLAEGRHNEQFF
TRBV7-9	TRBJ1-2	once	-	TGTGCCAGCAGCGCCACCCGAGACTACACCTTC	CASSATRDYTF